These T cell receptor beta chains were read from a single sample in a study of T cells expressing NK-cell markers. Using the 5' RACE reads, TCRdb records one entry per CDR3 protein without DNA. Its table lists around 21,000 distinct CDR3 sequences. The sequenced sample consisted of blood T cells: a sorted CD56 or NKG2C T cell subset, CD4+ or CD8+ T cells, or bulk PBMC T cells (not recorded which). The origin of the receptors is a man aged 18 to 69 in good health. The CDR3 runs from the conserved cysteine through the conserved F or W. Clone size is given for some rows only: seen once, a few or many times, or a class if the clone is expanded.

cdr3_length j_call v_call clone_size cdr3_aa
17 TRBJ2-5 TRBV24-1 - CATSDPTPGGLIETQYF
15 TRBJ2-3 TRBV25-1 - CASSEWEDSTDTQYF
16 TRBJ2-1 TRBV7-2 - CASSSAWTGGYNEQFF
15 TRBJ2-5 TRBV5-5 - CASSTPREIQETQYF
15 TRBJ2-2 TRBV7-3 - CASSLGQGPPGELFF
15 TRBJ1-2 TRBV20-1 - CSTGGDRGNNYGYTF
16 TRBJ2-5 TRBV20-1 - CSASSGGLSTQETQYF
16 TRBJ2-2 TRBV24-1 - CATSDLGQGAAGELFF
14 TRBJ2-3 TRBV14 - CASSQGHPTDTQYF
13 TRBJ2-5 TRBV20-1 - CSAIRGLAETQYF
16 TRBJ2-2 TRBV6-5 medium-sized CATQQSVAGVTGELFF
15 TRBJ2-7 TRBV10-3 - CAIRNSGSLSYEQYF
16 TRBJ2-3 TRBV9 - CASSVGLGFSSDTQYF
15 TRBJ2-3 TRBV18 - CASSPTSGSPDTQYF
14 TRBJ2-4 TRBV12-3/TRBV12-4 - CASSRMTVQNIQYF
16 TRBJ1-4 TRBV18 - CASSSTEGLTNEKLFF
15 TRBJ2-7 TRBV11-2 - CASSVGLAGVYEQYF
15 TRBJ2-5 TRBV12-3/TRBV12-4 - CASSPGLANQETQYF
15 TRBJ1-2 TRBV20-1 - CSASSAASPFDGYTF
14 TRBJ2-4 TRBV5-1 - CASSSGQSNNIQYF
14 TRBJ1-5 TRBV12-3/TRBV12-4 - CASSFSQGNQPQHF
20 TRBJ2-1 TRBV6-2/TRBV6-3 - CASSYLSGYGTSGTYNEQFF
14 TRBJ2-7 TRBV20-1 - CSALEAGAAWEQYF
14 TRBJ1-2 TRBV9 - CASSVGMGRYGYTF
14 TRBJ2-3 TRBV12-3/TRBV12-4 - CASSLWRRNGTQYF
15 TRBJ1-5 TRBV30 - CAWAAGTGGSQPQHF
16 TRBJ2-5 TRBV7-2 - CASSLGLAGGGETQYF
17 TRBJ2-2 TRBV21-1 - CASSKNLAEYDTGELFF
13 TRBJ1-5 TRBV12-3/TRBV12-4 - CASTTNRFQPQHF
16 TRBJ2-3 TRBV6-4 medium-sized CASSDSGGSGTDTQYF
13 TRBJ2-7 TRBV27 - CASSFTGRYEQYF
15 TRBJ2-3 TRBV12-3/TRBV12-4 - CASSLVGGPTDTQYF
17 TRBJ2-5 TRBV19 - CASSIGDPSGVRETQYF
15 TRBJ2-3 TRBV7-6 - CASSLLAGKTDTQYF
15 TRBJ2-1 TRBV28 - CASSSYRVTYNEQFF
14 TRBJ2-2 TRBV3-1 - CASSRGDESGELFF
16 TRBJ1-1 TRBV11-2 - CASSLEMGRKNTEAFF
16 TRBJ2-1 TRBV2 - CASSRRQARSYNEQFF